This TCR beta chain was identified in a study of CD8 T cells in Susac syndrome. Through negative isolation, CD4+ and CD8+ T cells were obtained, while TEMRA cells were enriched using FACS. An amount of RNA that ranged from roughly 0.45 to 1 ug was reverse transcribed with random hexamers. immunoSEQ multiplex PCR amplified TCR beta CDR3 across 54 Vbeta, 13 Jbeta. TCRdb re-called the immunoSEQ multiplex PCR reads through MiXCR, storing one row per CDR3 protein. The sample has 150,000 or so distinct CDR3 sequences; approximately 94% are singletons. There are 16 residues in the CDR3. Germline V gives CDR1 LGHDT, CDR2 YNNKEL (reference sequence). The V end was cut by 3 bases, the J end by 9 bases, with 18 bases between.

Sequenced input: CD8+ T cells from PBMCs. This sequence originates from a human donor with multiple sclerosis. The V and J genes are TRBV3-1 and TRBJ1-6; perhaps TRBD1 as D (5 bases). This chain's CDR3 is CASSHLGGARGSPLHF. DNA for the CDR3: TGTGCCAGCAGCCACCTAGGAGGGGCGCGGGGTTCACCCCTCCACTTT. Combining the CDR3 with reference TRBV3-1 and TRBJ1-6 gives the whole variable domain DTAVSQTPKYLVTQMGNDKSIKCEQNLGHDTMYWYKQDSKKFLKIMFSYNNKELIINETVPNRFSPKSPDKAHLNLHINSLELGDSAVYFCASSHLGGARGSPLHFGNGTRLTVT.